The 17 T cell receptor beta chains below come from one sample, sequenced in a study of blood T cells in healthy people across ages (dated by TCRdb to between 2015 and 2017). Libraries were prepared through 5' RACE. This sample was sequenced with an Illumina HiSeq 2500. A second about 7 to 11 cycle PCR used a sample-barcoded 5' primer and a J-beta primer mix. TCRdb itself trimmed the public reads at Q25 with fastp, ran MiXCR and retained productive beta chains. Every entry covers one CDR3 protein and lists the most common genes and DNA from its rows. This sample is represented by around 800,000 distinct CDR3 sequences; roughly 44% of them were singletons. Of the sample, roughly 19% falls within the top ten clones. The sample comprised blood. The source of these receptors is a man aged 55 to 70 in good health.

The chain has TRBV24-1 and TRBJ1-2; unclear D gene. The V and J ends lost 9 bases and 4 bases respectively, with 14 bases between them. There are 13 residues in the CDR3. The germline gives CDR1 KGHDR, CDR2 SFDVKD. Here the CDR3 DNA reads TGTGCCACCTCGGCTATGGGTAGCTATGGCTACACCTTC. Translation: CATSAMGSYGYTF.

This clonotype was recorded at least ten times. This chain joins TRBV25-1 and TRBJ1-2, with D perhaps TRBD1 (5 bases). This CDR3 has 15 amino acids. Germline V gene data show CDR1 as MGHDK and CDR2 as SYGVNS. Trimming took off 3 bases at V and 4 bases at J, with 15 bases between the two ends. In DNA, the CDR3 is TGTGCCAGCAGTGACCCGGTCCGGGGGGTCTATGGCTACACCTTC. It yields the protein CASSDPVRGVYGYTF.

The chain employs TRBV7-2 and TRBJ2-2, with TRBD1 matching over 7 bases. The CDR3 spans 14 residues. Unmatched junction bases numbered 4, after V lost 2 bases and J lost 7 bases. From germline, CDR1 is SGHTA and CDR2 FQGNSA. CDR3 coding DNA: TGTGCCAGCAGCTTACTCAGGGGGAACGGGGAGCTGTTTTTT. Translated: CASSLLRGNGELFF.

Only a few counts were recorded for this clonotype. CDR3: CSARDFRRQEQYF. DNA for the CDR3: TGCAGTGCTAGAGATTTCAGGAGGCAGGAGCAGTACTTC. The chain uses TRBV20-1 and TRBJ2-7, with D maybe TRBD2 (5 bases). The germline gives CDR1 DFQATT, CDR2 SNEGSKA (reference sequence). V shed 0 bases and J shed 7 bases, with 13 bases lying between them. The CDR3 totals 13 residues.

In this sample, this clonotype turned up a few times. Written as DNA, the CDR3 is TGTGCCAGCAGGGCAACATCGGCGAGCTCCTACGAGCAGTACTTC. Translating gives CASRATSASSYEQYF. J is TRBJ2-7 and V is TRBV12-3 or TRBV12-4; D remains unclear. V gave up 6 bases and J gave up 0 bases, with 15 bases separating them. The CDR3 is 15 amino acids.

This chain uses TRBV12-3 or TRBV12-4 with TRBJ2-2; TRBD2 aligns across 7 bases. The CDR3 sequence is 14 residues long. Trimming cost V 3 bases and J 4 bases; bases outside gene matches: 2. The CDR3 DNA follows: TGTGCCAGCAGTTTCGGGGGGTCCACCGGGGAGCTGTTTTTT. This sequence encodes CASSFGGSTGELFF.

The chain is built from TRBV5-1 and TRBJ2-5; weak D call: TRBD1 (5 bases). Germline values: CDR1 SGHRS, CDR2 YFSETQ. V shed 4 bases and J shed 10 bases, with 23 bases lying between them. This CDR3 comprises 15 residues. The CDR3 DNA reads as TGCGCCAGCAGCCCAGGGCAAGGACCCATCCACGACCAGTACTTC. Its translation: CASSPGQGPIHDQYF.

This chain joins TRBV5-1 and TRBJ1-1, with D perhaps TRBD1 (6 bases). Germline lookup yields CDR1 SGHRS and CDR2 YFSETQ. CDR3 length: 16 residues. Trimming took off 3 bases at V and 1 base at J, with 16 bases between the two ends. This CDR3 reads CASSWGLGAANTEAFF. The DNA for the CDR3 is TGCGCCAGCAGCTGGGGATTGGGGGCGGCGAACACTGAAGCTTTCTTT.

This chain uses TRBV15 with TRBJ2-3; the match to TRBD1 covers 7 bases. The CDR3 has 15 residues. Germline V gives CDR1 LNHNV, CDR2 YYDKDF (reference sequence). J gave up 6 bases and V 0 bases, and 6 bases lay outside the gene matches. The chain's CDR3 is CATSRERQGFDTQYF. DNA of the CDR3: TGTGCCACCAGCAGAGAGAGACAGGGTTTCGATACGCAGTATTTT.

This clonotype was found once. For the CDR3, the DNA is TGCGCCAGCAGCCAAGAGATCATGGGGGACTACCTAGGGACCCAGTACTTC. Encoded protein: CASSQEIMGDYLGTQYF. The chain links TRBV4-1 to TRBJ2-5; 7 nucleotides align to TRBD2. This CDR3 comprises 17 residues. CDR1 is MGHRA and CDR2 is YSYEKL in the germline V gene. V was pared by 0 bases and J by 7 bases, with 14 bases of the junction left unmatched.

This clonotype was observed a handful of times. This chain connects TRBV3-1 to TRBJ2-7, with TRBD1 as a possible D gene (6 bases). V was shortened by 4 bases and J by 3 bases, with 16 bases between the two germline ends. CDR1 and CDR2 from the germline V gene are LGHDT and YNNKEL (reference sequence). The CDR3 has 15 residues. The CDR3 loop reads CASSRGGTPGYEQYF. CDR3 in DNA: TGTGCCAGCAGCCGGGGTGGGACACCAGGCTACGAGCAGTACTTC.

As concerns this clonotype: A clone one base away is much larger, so this may be a read error. J is TRBJ2-1 and V is TRBV5-1; 13 bases align to TRBD2. CDR3 length: 19 residues. CDR1 is SGHRS and CDR2 is YFSETQ in the germline V gene. The CDR3 DNA sequence: TGCGCCGGCAGCTTACCGGCCGGGACTAGCGGGGCTCCTTACAATGAGCAGTTCTTC. Protein sequence: CAGSLPAGTSGAPYNEQFF.

J is TRBJ2-3 and V is TRBV12-3 or TRBV12-4, with 12 nucleotides matching TRBD2. This CDR3 region has 15 residues. V gave up 8 bases and J gave up 2 bases; unmatched junction bases: 5. The CDR3 bases are TGTGCCAGCTCCACTAGCGGGAGGTCCACAGATACGCAGTATTTT. Its translation: CASSTSGRSTDTQYF.

This clonotype was picked up a small number of times. V is TRBV5-1 and J is TRBJ2-3, with TRBD2 matching 10 bases. Germline V lookup: CDR1 SGHRS, CDR2 YFSETQ. The CDR3 is 18 amino acids. After removal of 4 bases from V and 2 bases from J, the junction contained 13 bases not matched to a gene. The CDR3 here is CASSRQGSGGPYTDTQYF. The CDR3 DNA reads TGCGCCAGCAGCCGACAGGGTAGCGGGGGGCCTTACACAGATACGCAGTATTTT.

This chain joins TRBV10-3 and TRBJ2-1; 8 nucleotides line up with TRBD2. The length of the CDR3 is 16 residues. Trimming removed 4 bases from V and 10 bases from J; junction bases left unmatched: 15. Germline CDR1 and CDR2: ENHRY and SYGVKD. CDR3: CAISAGGGPSEGEQFF. As DNA, the CDR3 is TGTGCCATCAGTGCCGGGGGGGGCCCTTCGGAAGGGGAGCAGTTCTTC.

The rearrangement links TRBV5-6 to TRBJ2-7, with D perhaps assigned TRBD1 or TRBD2 (5 bases each). Between the trimmed V and J ends, which lost 2 bases and 2 bases, there was a span of 11 bases. Germline assignment: CDR1 SGHDT and CDR2 YYEEEE. This CDR3 has 14 residues. CDR3 sequence (DNA): TGTGCCAGCAGCTTTGAGGGGCTAACCTACGAGCAGTACTTC. As protein: CASSFEGLTYEQYF. The full variable domain, rest sourced from reference TRBV5-6 and TRBJ2-7, is DAGVTQSPTHLIKTRGQQVTLRCSPKSGHDTVSWYQQALGQGPQFIFQYYEEEERQRGNFPDRFSGHQFPNYSSELNVNALLLGDSALYLCASSFEGLTYEQYFGPGTRLTVT.

The chain employs TRBV20-1 and TRBJ2-5; D is perhaps TRBD2 (6 bases). V lost 8 bases to trimming and J lost 5 bases, with 15 bases between them. CDR3 length: 12 residues. Germline V lookup: CDR1 DFQATT, CDR2 SNEGSKA (reference sequence). The chain's CDR3 is CSSRLDGETQYF. For the CDR3, the DNA is TGCAGTTCCAGACTAGATGGGGAGACCCAGTACTTC.